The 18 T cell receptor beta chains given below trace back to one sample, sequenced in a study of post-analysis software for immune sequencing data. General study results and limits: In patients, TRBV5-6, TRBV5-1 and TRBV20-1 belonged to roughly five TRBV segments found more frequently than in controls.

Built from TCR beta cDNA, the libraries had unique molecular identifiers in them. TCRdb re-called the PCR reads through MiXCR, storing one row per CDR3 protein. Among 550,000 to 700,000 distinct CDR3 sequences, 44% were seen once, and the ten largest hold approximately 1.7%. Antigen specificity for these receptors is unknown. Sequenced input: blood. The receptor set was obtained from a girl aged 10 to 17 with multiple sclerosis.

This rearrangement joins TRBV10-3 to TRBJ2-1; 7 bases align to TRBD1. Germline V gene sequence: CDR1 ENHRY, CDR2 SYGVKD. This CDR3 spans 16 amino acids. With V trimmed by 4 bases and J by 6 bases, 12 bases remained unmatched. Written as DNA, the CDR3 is TGTGCCATCAGTGTGGGGCCCAAGGGACAGAGCAATGAGCAGTTCTTC. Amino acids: CAISVGPKGQSNEQFF.

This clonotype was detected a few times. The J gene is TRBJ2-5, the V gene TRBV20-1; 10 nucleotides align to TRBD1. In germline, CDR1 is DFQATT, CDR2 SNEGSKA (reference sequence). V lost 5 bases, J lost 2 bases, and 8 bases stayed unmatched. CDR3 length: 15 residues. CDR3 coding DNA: TGCAGTGCTCCCACCGGGACAGGGGCACAAGAGACCCAGTACTTC. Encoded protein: CSAPTGTGAQETQYF.

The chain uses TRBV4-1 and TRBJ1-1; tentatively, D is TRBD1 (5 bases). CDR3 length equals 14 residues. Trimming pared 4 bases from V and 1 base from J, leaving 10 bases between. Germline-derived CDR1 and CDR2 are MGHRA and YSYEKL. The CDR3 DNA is TGCGCCAGCAGCCGCGGGGGTGGGAACACTGAAGCTTTCTTT. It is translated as CASSRGGGNTEAFF.

CDR3 bases: TGTGCCAGCAGTCTAAGACAGCGATCCTCGGTTGGCCAGTACTTC. This encodes CASSLRQRSSVGQYF. The rearrangement links TRBV6-6 to TRBJ2-4; D is possibly TRBD1 (5 bases). This CDR3 has 15 amino acids. The ends were cut back, 5 bases at V and 13 bases at J, with 24 bases in the middle. Germline CDR1 reads MNHNY; CDR2 reads SVGAGI (reference sequence).

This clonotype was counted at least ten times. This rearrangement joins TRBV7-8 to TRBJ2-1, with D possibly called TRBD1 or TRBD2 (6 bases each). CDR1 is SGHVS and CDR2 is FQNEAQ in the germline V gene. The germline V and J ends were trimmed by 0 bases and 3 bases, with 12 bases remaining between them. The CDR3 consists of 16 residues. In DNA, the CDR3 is TGTGCCAGCAGCTTAGCGGTTGGGGGGCTCTACAATGAGCAGTTCTTC. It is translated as CASSLAVGGLYNEQFF.

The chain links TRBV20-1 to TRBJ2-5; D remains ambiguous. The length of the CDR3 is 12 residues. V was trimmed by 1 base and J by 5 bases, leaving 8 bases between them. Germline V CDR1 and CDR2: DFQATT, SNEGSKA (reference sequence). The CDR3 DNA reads TGCAGTGCTAGAGCCCTGGGGGAGACCCAGTACTTC. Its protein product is CSARALGETQYF.

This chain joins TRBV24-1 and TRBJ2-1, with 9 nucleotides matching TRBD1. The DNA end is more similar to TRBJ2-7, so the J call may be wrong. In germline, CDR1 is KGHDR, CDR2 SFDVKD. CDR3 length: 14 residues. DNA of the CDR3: TGTGCCACCAGTGATCCGCGGACAGGGGCTGAGCAGTACTTC. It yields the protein CATSDPRTGAEQYF.

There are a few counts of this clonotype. The CDR3 DNA reads as TGCAGTGCTAGACCAAATGGGGAGGCCAACGTCCTGACTTTC. Its protein product is CSARPNGEANVLTF. The chain joins TRBV20-1 to TRBJ2-6; no clear D gene. The CDR3 runs 14 residues. Trimming removed 2 bases at V and 6 bases at J, with 11 bases between. The V gene's germline CDR1 is DFQATT and CDR2 SNEGSKA (reference sequence).

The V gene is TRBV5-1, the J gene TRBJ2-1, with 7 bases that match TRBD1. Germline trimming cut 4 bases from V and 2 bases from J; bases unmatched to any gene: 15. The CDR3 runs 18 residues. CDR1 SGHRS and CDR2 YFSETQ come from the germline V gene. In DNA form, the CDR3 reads TGCGCCAGCAGCCTTCGGCCAAGGGACAGACAAGCCTACAATGAGCAGTTCTTC. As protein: CASSLRPRDRQAYNEQFF.

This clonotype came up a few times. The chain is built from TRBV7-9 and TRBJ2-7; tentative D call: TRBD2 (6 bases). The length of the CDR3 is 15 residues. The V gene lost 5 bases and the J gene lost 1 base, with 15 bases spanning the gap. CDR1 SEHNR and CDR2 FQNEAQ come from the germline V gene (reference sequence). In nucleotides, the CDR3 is TGTGCCAGCAGCCCCCGGGACTGGCAATCCTACGAGCAGTACTTC. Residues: CASSPRDWQSYEQYF.

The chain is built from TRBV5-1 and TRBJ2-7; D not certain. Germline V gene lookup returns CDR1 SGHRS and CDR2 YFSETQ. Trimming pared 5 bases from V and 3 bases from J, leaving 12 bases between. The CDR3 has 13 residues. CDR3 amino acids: CASRQAASYEQYF. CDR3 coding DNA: TGCGCCAGCAGGCAAGCAGCGAGCTACGAGCAGTACTTC. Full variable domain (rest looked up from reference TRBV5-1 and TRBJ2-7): KAGVTQTPRYLIKTRGQQVTLSCSPISGHRSVSWYQQTPGQGLQFLFEYFSETQRNKGNFPGRFSGRQFSNSRSEMNVSTLELGDSALYLCASRQAASYEQYFGPGTRLTVT.

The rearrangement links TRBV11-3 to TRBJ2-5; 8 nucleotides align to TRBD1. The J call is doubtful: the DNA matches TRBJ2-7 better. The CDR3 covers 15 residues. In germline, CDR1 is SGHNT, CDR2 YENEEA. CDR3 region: CASTHRGQAVHEQYF. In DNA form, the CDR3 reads TGTGCCAGCACTCATCGGGGACAGGCTGTCCACGAGCAGTACTTC.

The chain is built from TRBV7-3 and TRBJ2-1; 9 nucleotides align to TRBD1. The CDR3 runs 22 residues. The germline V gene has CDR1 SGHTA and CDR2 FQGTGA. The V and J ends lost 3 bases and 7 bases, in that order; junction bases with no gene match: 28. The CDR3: CASSFVGVGQGLDGDTINEQFF. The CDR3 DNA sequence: TGTGCCAGCAGCTTTGTAGGGGTAGGACAGGGGCTAGACGGGGATACGATAAATGAGCAGTTCTTC.

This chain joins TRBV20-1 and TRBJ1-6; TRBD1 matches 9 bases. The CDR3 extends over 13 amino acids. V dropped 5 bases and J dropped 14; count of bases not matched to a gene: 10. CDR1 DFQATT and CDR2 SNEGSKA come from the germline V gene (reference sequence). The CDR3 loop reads CSARLDRGRTLHF. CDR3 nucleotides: TGCAGTGCTCGTTTGGACAGGGGTCGGACCCTCCACTTT.

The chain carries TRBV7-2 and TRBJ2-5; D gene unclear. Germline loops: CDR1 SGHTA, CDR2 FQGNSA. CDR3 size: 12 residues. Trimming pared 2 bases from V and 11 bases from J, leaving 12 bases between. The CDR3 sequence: CASSLHGQEQYF. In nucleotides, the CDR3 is TGTGCCAGCAGCTTACACGGTCAGGAGCAGTACTTC.

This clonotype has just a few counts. The CDR3 DNA follows: TGTGCCAGCAGTCCAGGGGGCAGTAGCGGGGTCGGCTACGAGCAGTACTTC. Protein sequence: CASSPGGSSGVGYEQYF. The genes are TRBV6-1 and TRBJ2-7; TRBD1 or TRBD2 may be the D gene (8 bases each). Germline V gene sequence: CDR1 MNHNS, CDR2 SASEGT. Trimming removed 5 bases from V and 3 bases from J, with 23 bases in between. This CDR3 is built from 17 residues.

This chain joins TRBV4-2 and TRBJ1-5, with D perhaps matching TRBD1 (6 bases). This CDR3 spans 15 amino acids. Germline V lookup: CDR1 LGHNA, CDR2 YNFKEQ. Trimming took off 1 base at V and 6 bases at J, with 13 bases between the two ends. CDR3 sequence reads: CASSQVRGAAQPQHF. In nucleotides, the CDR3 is TGTGCCAGCAGCCAAGTTAGGGGGGCCGCTCAGCCCCAGCATTTT.

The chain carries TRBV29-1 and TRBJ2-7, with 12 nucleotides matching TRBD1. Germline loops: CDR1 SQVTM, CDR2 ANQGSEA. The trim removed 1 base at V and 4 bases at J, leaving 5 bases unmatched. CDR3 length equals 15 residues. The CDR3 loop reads CSVEGGQGARYEQYF. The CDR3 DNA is TGCAGCGTTGAAGGGGGACAGGGGGCAAGGTACGAGCAGTACTTC.